The next 2 T cell receptor beta chains were all read from a single sample in a study of graft-versus-host responses after intestinal transplantation. The data were produced by immunoSEQ multiplex PCR, yet TCRdb's version contains in-frame clones alone and is incomplete. The profile shows approximately 60,000 clones, around 90% of them singletons. The sample was PBMCs, taken 26 days after transplant. Receptors originate from a human patient who received an intestinal transplant, so some T cells may come from the graft donor.

This clone has more than one count but fewer than ten. The rearrangement links TRBV7-9 to TRBJ1-3; D is ambiguous. With 2 bases removed from V and 0 bases from J, the gap between germline ends came to 8 bases. Looked up from germline, CDR1 is SEHNR and CDR2 is FQNEAQ (reference sequence). CDR3 length: 15 amino acids. The DNA for the CDR3 is TGTGCCAGCAGCTTACGGGAGATCTCTGGAAACACCATATATTTT. Its translation: CASSLREISGNTIYF.

The J gene is TRBJ1-2, the V gene TRBV27; TRBD1 matches 7 bases. CDR3 length: 15 amino acids. Germline lookup yields CDR1 MNHEY and CDR2 SMNVEV (reference sequence). The V segment lost 5 bases and the J segment 6 bases; nucleotides outside the gene matches: 12. CDR3 coding DNA: TGTGCCAGCAGTAGCCAGACAGGGTCTGGGGATGGCTACACCTTC. Residues: CASSSQTGSGDGYTF.